Listed below are T cell receptor beta chains from one sample, sequenced in a study of T cells in tuberculosis. The protocol was immunoSEQ multiplex PCR, while the TCRdb copy is restricted to in-frame clones and leaves out a portion. This repertoire shows 20,000 to 25,000 clones, approximately 90% found once; its top ten account for roughly 15%. Specimen: PBMCs. Every receptor here comes from a donor between 10 and 29 years old with latent tuberculosis or without tuberculosis infection. Some clones in this sample may be carry-over from other donors' samples. Both conserved end residues are trimmed from each CDR3.

j_gene,v_gene,CDR3aa
TRBJ1-3,TRBV6-1,ASSDYDREPRNTIY
TRBJ2-7,TRBV9,ASSPDSFSYEQY
TRBJ2-3,TRBV7-8,ASSLSGTGITDTQY
TRBJ1-2,TRBV7-2,ASSRVLGVNYGYT
TRBJ1-5,TRBV5-8,ASSFRGGNQPQH
TRBJ2-5,TRBV27,ASSTGQGARETQY
TRBJ1-2,TRBV10-1,ASSSSTGDYGYT
TRBJ1-2,TRBV6-1,ASTTGQGFNYGYT
TRBJ1-5,TRBV7-6,ASSLGANQPQH
TRBJ2-7,TRBV2,ASRQQWGGLYEQY
TRBJ2-1,TRBV20-1,RVTSENEQF
TRBJ2-1,TRBV4-3,ASSQLAGGYNEQF
TRBJ1-5,TRBV19,ASRGLSNQPQH
TRBJ2-1,TRBV6-5,ASSRGQGYNEQF